The 23 T cell receptor beta chains reported below all come from one sample, sequenced in a study of blood T cell repertoires in COVID-19. Sequenced by immunoSEQ multiplex PCR; TCRdb stores in-frame clones only, minus some. This sample has 150,000 to 200,000 clones, with roughly 93% found just once. The sample was peripheral blood. These TCRs come from a man aged 18 to 29 with acute or convalescent COVID-19.

The gene calls are TRBV9 and TRBJ2-1; 12 bases are shared with TRBD2. Germline V CDR1 and CDR2: SGDLS, YYNGEE. The J segment lost 5 bases and the V segment lost 1 base, leaving 13 bases of the junction unmatched. This CDR3 spans 19 amino acids. Here the CDR3 reads CASSVRPGRLAGAHNEQFF. The CDR3, as DNA: TGTGCCAGCAGCGTAAGGCCGGGGCGACTAGCGGGGGCCCACAATGAGCAGTTCTTC.

The chain links TRBV7-6 to TRBJ2-7; no clear D. Germline-derived CDR1 and CDR2 are SGHVS and FNYEAQ. CDR3 length: 14 amino acids. Trimming stripped 0 bases from V and 6 bases from J, with 12 bases between. As DNA, the CDR3 is TGTGCCAGCAGCTTAGCTAGCCAAACCACCGAGCAGTACTTC. Residues: CASSLASQTTEQYF. Complete variable domain (other parts from reference TRBV7-6 and TRBJ2-7): GAGVSQSPRYKVTKRGQDVALRCDPISGHVSLYWYRQALGQGPEFLTYFNYEAQQDKSGLPNDRFSAERPEGSISTLTIQRTEQRDSAMYRCASSLASQTTEQYFGPGTRLTVT.

The V gene is TRBV11-2, the J gene TRBJ2-5; D is possibly TRBD1 (5 bases). The germline V and J ends were trimmed by 1 base and 3 bases, with 6 bases remaining between them. This CDR3 is built from 13 residues. Germline V lookup: CDR1 SGHAT, CDR2 FQNNGV. Here the CDR3 reads CASSLGREETQYF. CDR3 DNA: TGTGCCAGCAGCTTAGGCAGGGAAGAGACCCAGTACTTC.

J is TRBJ2-3 and V is TRBV19; D gene unclear. Germline V gene sequence: CDR1 LNHDA, CDR2 SQIVND (reference sequence). Trimming took off 2 bases at V and 3 bases at J, with 3 bases between the two ends. The CDR3 is 12 residues long. The CDR3 protein is CASSITTDTQYF. CDR3 DNA sequence: TGTGCCAGTAGTATAACTACAGATACGCAGTATTTT.

This chain links TRBV27 with TRBJ2-5, with 10 nucleotides matching TRBD2. CDR1 and CDR2 from the germline V gene are MNHEY and SMNVEV (reference sequence). The junction had 9 bases not matched to a gene; V was cut back by 6 bases and J by 2 bases. The CDR3 has 16 amino acids. CDR3 amino acids: CASSLLSGRIQETQYF. CDR3 DNA sequence: TGTGCCAGCAGCCTCCTTAGCGGGAGGATTCAAGAGACCCAGTACTTC.

The chain couples TRBV12-5 to TRBJ1-5; no clear D gene. Looked up from germline, CDR1 is LGHNT and CDR2 is FRNRAP. CDR3 size: 18 residues. V was pared by 2 bases and J by 4 bases, with 21 bases between. CDR3 protein: CASGLPQWRPPFNQPQHF. CDR3 DNA sequence: TGTGCTAGTGGTTTGCCCCAATGGAGGCCACCGTTTAATCAGCCCCAGCATTTT.

The chain links TRBV5-5 to TRBJ2-7; tentatively, D is TRBD1 (6 bases). CDR1 is SGHKS and CDR2 is YYEKEE in the germline V gene (reference sequence). V was shortened by 4 bases and J by 5 bases, with 16 bases between the two germline ends. CDR3 length equals 14 residues. CDR3 region: CASSTETGRDEQYF. The CDR3 DNA reads TGTGCCAGCAGCACAGAGACAGGACGGGACGAGCAGTACTTC.

This chain uses TRBV5-1 with TRBJ2-3; 9 positions match TRBD2. The V gene's germline CDR1 is SGHRS and CDR2 YFSETQ. CDR3 length: 14 residues. J was trimmed by 5 bases and V by 4 bases; bases with no gene match: 5. This CDR3 is CASSPLTSGDTQYF. The DNA for the CDR3 is TGCGCCAGCAGCCCCCTGACTAGCGGAGATACGCAGTATTTT.

This clone was picked up one time. The chain is built from TRBV5-1 and TRBJ2-2, with 9 bases matching TRBD1. V gave up 4 bases and J gave up 4 bases; unmatched junction bases: 14. The germline CDR1 and CDR2 sequences are SGHRS and YFSETQ. The CDR3 contains 18 residues. Here the CDR3 reads CASSPGTGKNYGTGELFF. The CDR3 DNA reads TGCGCCAGCAGCCCCGGGACAGGGAAAAACTATGGCACCGGGGAGCTGTTTTTT.

This chain links TRBV27 with TRBJ1-2; D call uncertain. CDR3 length equals 15 residues. CDR1 is MNHEY, CDR2 SMNVEV, per germline (reference sequence). Trimming took off 7 bases at V and 4 bases at J, with 19 bases between the two ends. CDR3 residues: CASTSYEGGSYGYTF. CDR3 sequence (DNA): TGTGCCAGCACCTCCTATGAGGGAGGTAGCTATGGCTACACCTTC.

This chain links TRBV9 with TRBJ2-1, with 9 nucleotides matching TRBD2. This CDR3 has 16 amino acids. The germline V gene has CDR1 SGDLS and CDR2 YYNGEE. V was pared by 0 bases and J by 4 bases, with 5 bases of the junction left unmatched. CDR3 nucleotides: TGTGCCAGCAGCGTAGGTGGCGGGGGGGAGTACAATGAGCAGTTCTTC. Residues: CASSVGGGGEYNEQFF.

This clone was picked up one time. This sample includes further DNA sequences coding for the same CDR3. The V and J genes are TRBV25-1 and TRBJ2-3, with TRBD1 matching 8 bases. V shed 1 base and J 1 base; nucleotides not matched to a gene: 1. The CDR3 length is 15 residues. The V gene's germline CDR1 is MGHDK and CDR2 SYGVNS. CDR3 DNA: TGTGCCAGCAGTGAATGGGGACAGGGCACAGATACGCAGTATTTT. Protein: CASSEWGQGTDTQYF.

This rearrangement joins TRBV11-2 to TRBJ2-5, with TRBD1 identical over 7 bases. With 5 bases clipped from V and 5 bases from J, the junction kept 8 bases outside the gene matches. The germline gives CDR1 SGHAT, CDR2 FQNNGV. The CDR3 extends over 14 amino acids. The CDR3 sequence is CASSGSQGWETQYF. Here the CDR3 DNA reads TGTGCCAGCAGCGGATCACAGGGGTGGGAGACCCAGTACTTC. The entire variable domain, with the rest obtained from reference TRBV11-2 and TRBJ2-5, is as follows: EAGVAQSPRYKIIEKRQSVAFWCNPISGHATLYWYQQILGQGPKLLIQFQNNGVVDDSQLPKDRFSAERLKGVDSTLKIQPAKLEDSAVYLCASSGSQGWETQYFGPGTRLLVL.

A few counts support this clone. This chain joins TRBV10-2 and TRBJ2-7, with D possibly TRBD2 on 6 matching bases. Trimming removed 9 bases from V and 2 bases from J, with 20 bases in between. Looked up from germline, CDR1 is WSHSY and CDR2 is SAAADI. CDR3 length: 15 amino acids. CDR3 sequence reads: CASSGVDRSTYEQYF. The CDR3 DNA follows: TGCGCCAGTTCGGGGGTAGACCGTAGCACCTACGAGCAGTACTTC.

The sample holds one count of this clone. This chain uses TRBV6-5 with TRBJ1-1; possible D gene TRBD1, 5 bases. Per germline, CDR1 MNHEY and CDR2 SVGAGI. This CDR3 contains 13 residues. With 6 bases removed from V and 0 bases from J, the gap between germline ends came to 8 bases. CDR3 coding DNA: TGTGCCAGCAGCCAGACAGTGAACACTGAAGCTTTCTTT. Translation: CASSQTVNTEAFF.

The chain recombines TRBV30 with TRBJ2-7; 9 nucleotides agree with TRBD1. Germline assignment: CDR1 GTSNPN and CDR2 SVGIG (reference sequence). The CDR3 is 11 amino acids. V lost 8 bases, J lost 2 bases, and 1 base stayed unmatched. The CDR3 is CARQGAYEQYF. The CDR3 coding sequence is TGTGCCCGACAGGGGGCCTACGAGCAGTACTTC.

The chain has TRBV4-1 and TRBJ2-5; possible D gene TRBD1, 5 bases. The CDR3 extends over 16 amino acids. The germline CDR1 and CDR2 sequences are MGHRA and YSYEKL. Trimming took off 4 bases at V and 5 bases at J, with 20 bases between the two ends. CDR3 coding DNA: TGCGCCAGCAGCCGTCCCGTCATAAGGGGTTCGGAGACCCAGTACTTC. Protein sequence: CASSRPVIRGSETQYF.

The rearrangement uses TRBV15 and TRBJ1-1; TRBD1 matches at 8 bases. CDR3 length equals 15 residues. J was trimmed by 1 base and V by 5 bases; bases with no gene match: 6. CDR1 and CDR2 (germline): LNHNV, YYDKDF (reference sequence). DNA for the CDR3: TGTGCCACCAGCTCATGGACAGGGCGGAACACTGAAGCTTTCTTT. Residues: CATSSWTGRNTEAFF.

The J gene is TRBJ2-2, the V gene TRBV5-1; 7 nucleotides align to TRBD1. The length of the CDR3 is 15 residues. Germline assignment: CDR1 SGHRS and CDR2 YFSETQ. V lost 4 bases, J lost 1 base, and 4 bases stayed unmatched. The CDR3 DNA is TGCGCCAGCAGCATCCGACAGGGGAACACCGGGGAGCTGTTTTTT. Translation: CASSIRQGNTGELFF.

This rearrangement joins TRBV5-1 to TRBJ2-1, with TRBD2 matching over 10 bases. With V trimmed by 4 bases and J by 2 bases, 3 bases remained unmatched. The germline CDR1 and CDR2 sequences are SGHRS and YFSETQ. This CDR3 contains 15 residues. CDR3 loop: CASSLLAGAYNEQFF. The CDR3 DNA is TGCGCCAGCAGCCTCCTAGCGGGGGCCTACAATGAGCAGTTCTTC.

The V and J genes are TRBV9 and TRBJ2-5, with a weak D call TRBD2 (5 bases). Trimming cost V 0 bases and J 7 bases, with 13 bases left between them. This CDR3 region has 14 residues. CDR1 is SGDLS and CDR2 is YYNGEE in the germline V gene. CDR3 coding DNA: TGTGCCAGCAGCGTAGCCTCATTCCGGGGGACCCAGTACTTC. It is translated as CASSVASFRGTQYF.

V and J are TRBV5-1 and TRBJ2-5, with 7 bases identical to TRBD1. This CDR3 comprises 14 residues. Germline values: CDR1 SGHRS, CDR2 YFSETQ. Unmatched junction bases numbered 4, after V lost 0 bases and J lost 5 bases. The CDR3 spells CASSLVQGSETQYF. CDR3 bases: TGCGCCAGCAGCTTGGTACAGGGGAGCGAGACCCAGTACTTC.

V usage is TRBV4-2 and J usage is TRBJ2-7, with a possible D match to TRBD2 (5 bases). V was shortened by 1 base and J by 2 bases, with 15 bases between the two germline ends. CDR1 and CDR2 (germline): LGHNA, YNFKEQ. The CDR3 spans 16 residues. The CDR3 reads CASSQVGGPLTYEQYF. The CDR3 DNA reads TGTGCCAGCAGCCAAGTAGGAGGACCCCTGACCTACGAGCAGTACTTC.